One and the same sample provided the 27 T cell receptor beta chains below, sequenced in a study of blood T cells in healthy people across ages (dated by TCRdb to about 2015). Library construction relied on 5' RACE. The data were produced on an Illumina HiSeq 2500. A second PCR of 7 to 11 cycles was run with a J-beta primer mix and a sample-barcoded 5' primer. The raw public data were reprocessed by TCRdb itself: fastp quality trimming at Q25, MiXCR clonotype calling, in-frame beta chains only. CDR3 protein sequences are deduplicated, and each keeps its most common genes and DNA. The sample yields approximately 940,000 distinct CDR3 sequences; roughly 50% were counted once. The top ten hold roughly an eighth of the sample. Source material: blood. The receptors stem from a man younger than 45 in good health.

The V call is TRBV6-5, the J call TRBJ1-5, with a possible D match to TRBD1 (5 bases). CDR3 length equals 15 residues. The V and J ends lost 3 bases and 2 bases respectively, with 11 bases between them. Germline V gene sequence: CDR1 MNHEY, CDR2 SVGAGI. This CDR3 is CASSYSGIGNQPQHF. DNA for the CDR3: TGTGCCAGCAGTTATTCAGGGATCGGCAATCAGCCCCAGCATTTT.

V gene TRBV30 combines with J gene TRBJ1-2; no definite D call. The V gene's germline CDR1 is GTSNPN and CDR2 SVGIG (reference sequence). CDR3 length: 13 residues. Trimming pared 6 bases from V and 9 bases from J, leaving 20 bases between. CDR3 bases: TGTGCCTGCCCCCTCCGGGAAGAAGAAAGCTACACCTTC. This encodes CACPLREEESYTF.

The CDR3 sequence: CSVLGTEETQYF. The CDR3 region has the DNA TGCAGCGTGCTGGGCACAGAAGAGACCCAGTACTTC. The V gene is TRBV29-1, the J gene TRBJ2-5; D not resolved. V dropped 6 bases and J dropped 3 bases, with 11 bases sitting between them. This CDR3 comprises 12 residues. The germline V gene has CDR1 SQVTM and CDR2 ANQGSEA. Combining the CDR3 with reference TRBV29-1 and TRBJ2-5 gives the whole variable domain SAVISQKPSRDICQRGTSLTIQCQVDSQVTMMFWYRQQPGQSLTLIATANQGSEATYESGFVIDKFPISRPNLTFSTLTVSNMSPEDSSIYLCSVLGTEETQYFGPGTRLLVL.

The rearrangement uses TRBV5-6 and TRBJ1-2, with D possibly TRBD1 on 6 matching bases. Germline assignment: CDR1 SGHDT and CDR2 YYEEEE. Trimming removed 3 bases from V and 2 bases from J, with 11 bases in between. The CDR3 is 14 amino acids. CDR3 in DNA: TGTGCCAGCAGCTGGGGACACCTGAACTATGGCTACACCTTC. Its translation is CASSWGHLNYGYTF. Complete variable domain (other parts from reference TRBV5-6 and TRBJ1-2): DAGVTQSPTHLIKTRGQQVTLRCSPKSGHDTVSWYQQALGQGPQFIFQYYEEEERQRGNFPDRFSGHQFPNYSSELNVNALLLGDSALYLCASSWGHLNYGYTFGSGTRLTVV.

This clonotype was found a few times. CDR3 residues: CASSPGLTGGIQYF. Written as DNA, the CDR3 is TGTGCCAGCAGCCCCGGATTAACCGGGGGCATTCAGTACTTC. This chain links TRBV27 with TRBJ2-7, with D tentatively TRBD2 (6 bases). The J call may not be correct, given that the DNA end is closer to TRBJ2-4. Germline loops: CDR1 MNHEY, CDR2 SMNVEV (reference sequence). The CDR3 runs 14 residues.

This clonotype came up a few times. The chain employs TRBV6-1 and TRBJ2-1; 7 nucleotides align to TRBD2. The CDR3 sequence is 17 residues long. Germline loops: CDR1 MNHNS, CDR2 SASEGT. Germline trimming cut 7 bases from V and 3 bases from J; bases unmatched to any gene: 15. The CDR3 region is CASTLGFSSGGYNEQFF. CDR3 sequence (DNA): TGTGCCAGCACCCTAGGTTTCTCTAGCGGCGGCTACAATGAGCAGTTCTTC.

This chain links TRBV6-5 with TRBJ2-3, with D tentatively TRBD2 (5 bases). This CDR3 region has 17 residues. The germline gives CDR1 MNHEY, CDR2 SVGAGI. V lost 0 bases and J 4 bases, leaving 17 bases between the germline ends. This chain's CDR3 is CASSYSKSLAGPDTQYF. In DNA, the CDR3 is TGTGCCAGCAGTTACTCGAAGTCCCTAGCTGGGCCAGATACGCAGTATTTT.

The chain has TRBV5-8 and TRBJ2-4; TRBD1 is a possible D gene (5 bases). The end of the DNA aligns better with TRBJ2-7, so the J call may be wrong. CDR1 SGHTS and CDR2 YDEGEE come from the germline V gene. The CDR3 covers 13 residues. CDR3 region: CASSQTENYEQYF. The CDR3 DNA reads TGTGCCAGCAGCCAGACAGAGAACTACGAGCAGTACTTC.

This clonotype was found a few times. This chain links TRBV11-3 with TRBJ2-1; D is possibly TRBD1 (6 bases). The CDR3 loop spans 14 amino acids. Trimming pared 1 base from V and 4 bases from J, leaving 8 bases between. Germline CDR1 SGHNT, CDR2 YENEEA. The CDR3 DNA reads TGTGCCAGCAGCTTAGGGGACATGTACAATGAGCAGTTCTTC. This gives the protein CASSLGDMYNEQFF.

On this clonotype itself: A much larger clone sits a single nucleotide away, making a read error possible. The chain combines TRBV6-2 or TRBV6-3 with TRBJ2-1; tentatively, D is TRBD1 (6 bases). The germline V and J ends were trimmed by 11 bases and 6 bases, with 26 bases remaining between them. The CDR3 is 16 residues long. Germline V CDR1 and CDR2: MNHEY, SVGEGT. This CDR3 reads CAGNEWQQGGGNEQFF. In DNA, the CDR3 is TGTGCCGGCAATGAGTGGCAACAGGGTGGGGGCAATGAGCAGTTCTTC.

This chain connects TRBV7-2 to TRBJ2-3; D may be TRBD2 (6 bases). The CDR3 is made up of 18 amino acids. The ends were cut back, 1 base at V and 5 bases at J, with 22 bases in the middle. Germline lookup yields CDR1 SGHTA and CDR2 FQGNSA. In DNA, the CDR3 is TGTGCCAGCAGCTTAGGTCGAGGTAGCGGCCCCCAAGGAGATACGCAGTATTTT. This translates into CASSLGRGSGPQGDTQYF.

The chain uses TRBV7-2 and TRBJ2-4; TRBD2 is a possible D gene (5 bases). Trimming pared 5 bases from V and 0 bases from J, leaving 14 bases between. The CDR3 is 16 residues long. Per germline, CDR1 SGHTA and CDR2 FQGNSA. CDR3 sequence: CASSPSRTLAKNIQYF. CDR3 coding DNA: TGTGCCAGCAGCCCATCTAGGACTCTAGCCAAAAACATTCAGTACTTC.

The chain couples TRBV5-1 to TRBJ2-1, with D tentatively TRBD1 or TRBD2 (6 bases each). V lost 4 bases and J lost 7, with 18 bases in between. The CDR3 has 15 amino acids. Germline V lookup: CDR1 SGHRS, CDR2 YFSETQ. The CDR3: CASSPGAGGPNEQFF. In nucleotides, the CDR3 is TGCGCCAGCAGCCCTGGCGCTGGGGGGCCGAATGAGCAGTTCTTC.

This clonotype was recorded once. J is TRBJ1-6 and V is TRBV12-3 or TRBV12-4, with a possible D match to TRBD1 (5 bases). Trimming took 7 bases from V and 6 from J, leaving 13 bases between them. CDR3 length equals 14 residues. The CDR3 reads CASNEGFSNSPLHF. CDR3 bases: TGTGCCAGCAACGAGGGGTTTAGTAATTCACCCCTCCACTTT.

This clonotype has just a few counts. V gene TRBV12-3 or TRBV12-4 combines with J gene TRBJ1-1, with unresolved D. This CDR3 region has 15 residues. V lost 7 bases and J 0 bases, leaving 15 bases between the germline ends. The CDR3 bases are TGTGCCAGCACCCGTCCGGGCGGTTTGAACACTGAAGCTTTCTTT. Translating it yields CASTRPGGLNTEAFF.

This chain joins TRBV5-1 and TRBJ1-1; 7 bases are a match to TRBD1. Germline lookup yields CDR1 SGHRS and CDR2 YFSETQ. J gave up 7 bases and V 0 bases, and 6 bases lay outside the gene matches. The CDR3 consists of 14 residues. The chain's CDR3 is CASSLGQGPIEAFF. The CDR3 DNA is TGCGCCAGCAGCTTGGGACAGGGCCCAATTGAAGCTTTCTTT.

This clonotype was counted only a few times. The V and J genes are TRBV20-1 and TRBJ1-2, with 9 bases identical to TRBD1. The CDR3 loop spans 13 amino acids. Germline V gene data show CDR1 as DFQATT and CDR2 as SNEGSKA (reference sequence). The V and J ends lost 3 bases and 4 bases, in that order; junction bases with no gene match: 3. CDR3 residues: CSASLQGAYGYTF. The CDR3 nucleotides are TGCAGTGCTAGTTTACAGGGGGCCTATGGCTACACCTTC.

V and J are TRBV12-3 or TRBV12-4 and TRBJ2-7; D gene unclear. Deletions cut 3 bases from V and 1 base from J, with 13 bases between. The CDR3 is 15 residues long. The CDR3 sequence is CASSFISGSSYEQYF. In DNA form, the CDR3 reads TGTGCCAGCAGTTTCATTAGTGGATCATCCTACGAGCAGTACTTC.

The chain uses TRBV15 and TRBJ2-7; the D gene is possibly TRBD2 (5 bases). V was trimmed by 6 bases and J by 1 base, leaving 13 bases between them. Germline V gene sequence: CDR1 LNHNV, CDR2 YYDKDF (reference sequence). The length of the CDR3 is 14 residues. DNA for the CDR3: TGTGCCACCAGGGAGGTGGAGGCTTCCTACGAGCAGTACTTC. It encodes CATREVEASYEQYF.

J is TRBJ1-4 and V is TRBV12-3 or TRBV12-4; 7 bases are shared with TRBD1. CDR3 size: 14 residues. The V and J ends lost 5 bases and 4 bases, in that order; junction bases with no gene match: 4. The CDR3 coding sequence is TGTGCCAGCAGTAGGGACAGCGTTAATGAAAAACTGTTTTTT. Translation: CASSRDSVNEKLFF.

CDR3 in DNA: TGTGCCAGCTCACCACCCACCGGCAGCGGGGGGGCGAATGAGCAGTTCTTC. Translated, it gives CASSPPTGSGGANEQFF. The chain is built from TRBV18 and TRBJ2-1, with TRBD2 matching over 10 bases. The V gene end was trimmed by 0 bases and the J gene end by 7 bases; junction bases not matched to a gene: 9. Germline assignment: CDR1 KGHSH and CDR2 LQKENI. CDR3 length equals 17 residues. Looking up the rest from reference TRBV18 and TRBJ2-1 gives the full variable domain: NAGVMQNPRHLVRRRGQEARLRCSPMKGHSHVYWYRQLPEEGLKFMVYLQKENIIDESGMPKERFSAEFPKEGPSILRIQQVVRGDSAAYFCASSPPTGSGGANEQFFGPGTRLTVL.

This clonotype was recorded a few times. This chain uses TRBV13 with TRBJ2-3, with D possibly TRBD1 on 6 matching bases. Per the germline V gene, CDR1 is PRHDT and CDR2 is FYEKMQ (reference sequence). The CDR3 has 15 residues. The V gene lost 0 bases and the J gene lost 6 bases, with 13 bases spanning the gap. The CDR3 loop reads CASSLGQGLADTQYF. CDR3 coding DNA: TGTGCCAGCAGCTTAGGGCAGGGGTTGGCGGATACGCAGTATTTT.

The CDR3 is CASSSPWTGGLETQYF. The CDR3 bases are TGTGCCAGCAGTTCACCGTGGACAGGGGGCCTGGAGACCCAGTACTTC. The V gene is TRBV28, the J gene TRBJ2-5; 11 bases match TRBD1. The germline CDR1 and CDR2 sequences are MDHEN and SYDVKM. V shed 4 bases and J 5 bases; nucleotides not matched to a gene: 9. This CDR3 region has 16 residues.

Concerning this clonotype itself: A read error may produce the germline difference seen at one junction end. The V call is TRBV7-6, the J call TRBJ2-3; 7 nucleotides align to TRBD1. CDR1 and CDR2 from the germline V gene are SGHVS and FNYEAQ. The CDR3 contains 15 residues. The CDR3 spells CASSVATGWGDTQYF. DNA for the CDR3: TGTGCCAGCAGCGTAGCGACAGGGTGGGGAGATACGCAGTATTTT.

The chain carries TRBV7-8 and TRBJ1-2; D gene uncertain. The CDR3 has 15 residues. V shed 1 base and J shed 2 bases, with 11 bases lying between them. The germline gives CDR1 SGHVS, CDR2 FQNEAQ. The CDR3 sequence is CASSLERARNYGYTF. As DNA, the CDR3 is TGTGCCAGCAGCTTAGAAAGGGCTCGGAACTATGGCTACACCTTC.

Regarding this clonotype: A much larger clone sits a single nucleotide away, making a read error possible. V usage is TRBV3-1 and J usage is TRBJ2-5; D remains unclear. The CDR3 length is 12 residues. V was shortened by 0 bases and J by 6 bases, with 5 bases between the two germline ends. Germline lookup yields CDR1 LGHDT and CDR2 YNNKEL (reference sequence). The CDR3 protein is CASSQDRQTQYF. The CDR3 bases are TGTGCCAGCAGCCAAGATCGGCAGACCCAGTACTTC.

The table lists this clonotype with a count of one. The V call is TRBV4-2, the J call TRBJ2-3; tentatively, D is TRBD1 (6 bases). Looked up from germline, CDR1 is LGHNA and CDR2 is YNFKEQ. The length of the CDR3 is 17 residues. Trimming shortened V by 3 bases and J by 5 bases, and 21 bases separated the two germline ends. CDR3 region: CASSHRGQGPQGDTQYF. In DNA form, the CDR3 reads TGTGCCAGCAGCCACCGAGGGCAGGGGCCTCAGGGAGATACGCAGTATTTT.